Listed here are 30 T cell receptor beta chains from one sample, sequenced in a study of identical twins. TCRdb redid the calling of the 5' RACE reads with MiXCR, one entry per CDR3 protein. The top ten hold roughly 13% of the sample, which has about 790,000 distinct CDR3 sequences, about 20% seen once. This sample was shared with a second study, whose subject was T cells expressing NK-cell markers.

Sequences were obtained from PBMCs. The receptors stem from a woman aged 18-29 years in good health.

The chain carries TRBV10-2 and TRBJ2-7; possibly TRBD1 or TRBD2 for D (6 bases each). The CDR3 runs to 13 residues. The V gene lost 5 bases and the J gene lost 5 bases, with 13 bases spanning the gap. Germline V gene sequence: CDR1 WSHSY, CDR2 SAAADI. As DNA, the CDR3 is TGCGCCAGCAGTACACAGGGAGGCCACGAGCAGTACTTC. Amino acids: CASSTQGGHEQYF.

This clonotype was detected ten times or more. This chain connects TRBV7-2 to TRBJ2-1; the D is unclear. The CDR3 extends over 14 amino acids. Germline V gene lookup returns CDR1 SGHTA and CDR2 FQGNSA. Trimming left V 0 bases short and J 0 bases short, with 3 bases between. This CDR3 is CASSLANSYNEQFF. In DNA, the CDR3 is TGTGCCAGCAGCTTAGCGAACTCCTACAATGAGCAGTTCTTC. The entire variable domain, with the rest obtained from reference TRBV7-2 and TRBJ2-1, is as follows: GAGVSQSPSNKVTEKGKDVELRCDPISGHTALYWYRQSLGQGLEFLIYFQGNSAPDKSGLPSDRFSAERTGGSVSTLTIQRTQQEDSAVYLCASSLANSYNEQFFGPGTRLTVL.

This clonotype showed up just a few times. The rearrangement uses TRBV24-1 and TRBJ2-2; the match to TRBD1 covers 8 bases. The CDR3 consists of 15 residues. V lost 8 bases and J lost 7; bases outside the gene matches: 11. Germline V gives CDR1 KGHDR, CDR2 SFDVKD. CDR3: CATNQNDRGHGELFF. CDR3 sequence (DNA): TGTGCCACCAACCAGAACGACAGGGGTCACGGGGAGCTGTTTTTT.

The rearrangement uses TRBV20-1 and TRBJ2-3, with D possibly matching TRBD2 (7 bases). V gave up 1 base and J gave up 4 bases, with 12 bases separating them. In germline, CDR1 is DFQATT, CDR2 SNEGSKA (reference sequence). This CDR3 spans 14 amino acids. The CDR3 bases are TGCAGTGCTAGAGGGGGCGGGGGCCCAGATACGCAGTATTTT. Protein product: CSARGGGGPDTQYF.

This chain links TRBV12-3 or TRBV12-4 with TRBJ2-1, with D hard to call. CDR3 size: 13 residues. V was shortened by 0 bases and J by 4 bases, with 4 bases between the two germline ends. CDR3 in DNA: TGTGCCAGCAGTTTAGCGATGTACAATGAGCAGTTCTTC. Protein product: CASSLAMYNEQFF.

The table lists this clonotype with a few counts. J is TRBJ2-3 and V is TRBV5-6; D not certain. The CDR3 contains 13 residues. The germline V gene has CDR1 SGHDT and CDR2 YYEEEE. Trimming took off 2 bases at V and 2 bases at J, with 6 bases between the two ends. This CDR3 reads CASSFTVTDTQYF. The CDR3 nucleotides read TGTGCCAGCAGCTTTACCGTCACAGATACGCAGTATTTT.

The V gene is TRBV6-2 or TRBV6-3, the J gene TRBJ1-5; D possibly corresponds to TRBD1 (5 bases). Germline V gene sequence: CDR1 MNHEY, CDR2 SVGEGT. V shed 7 bases and J shed 5 bases, with 12 bases lying between them. The CDR3 runs to 13 residues. The CDR3 protein is CASTLTGDQPQHF. As DNA, the CDR3 is TGTGCCAGCACCCTGACGGGGGATCAGCCCCAGCATTTT.

The sample holds a few counts of this clonotype. In DNA, the CDR3 is TGTGCCAGCAGTTTATCAGCGGGAGGTTTCAATGAGCAGTTCTTC. This encodes CASSLSAGGFNEQFF. The gene calls are TRBV12-3 or TRBV12-4 and TRBJ2-1; 9 nucleotides agree with TRBD2. Losses at the gene ends were 2 bases for V and 6 bases for J; bases not matched to a gene: 5. This CDR3 is built from 15 residues.

This chain links TRBV6-1 with TRBJ1-2, with 10 bases aligning to TRBD1. CDR1 is MNHNS, CDR2 SASEGT, per germline. The CDR3 runs to 17 residues. Losses at the gene ends were 5 bases for V and 1 base for J; bases not matched to a gene: 10. The CDR3: CASSPWTGGSLNYGYTF. The CDR3 nucleotides read TGTGCCAGCAGTCCTTGGACAGGGGGTTCCCTTAACTATGGCTACACCTTC.

This chain joins TRBV29-1 and TRBJ2-7; no clear D gene. Germline CDR1 and CDR2: SQVTM and ANQGSEA. CDR3 size: 12 residues. V was trimmed by 5 bases and J by 3 bases, leaving 11 bases between them. In DNA, the CDR3 is TGCAGCGTTCGGGTATCCGGCTACGAGCAGTACTTC. It codes for CSVRVSGYEQYF.

This clonotype was picked up a small number of times. The J gene is TRBJ2-7, the V gene TRBV29-1; D assignment may be TRBD1 or TRBD2 (6 bases each). V was shortened by 7 bases and J by 6 bases, with 13 bases between the two germline ends. Germline CDR1 and CDR2: SQVTM and ANQGSEA. CDR3 length equals 11 residues. DNA for the CDR3: TGCAGCGCTCAGACGGGGGCCGAGCAGTACTTC. Encoded protein: CSAQTGAEQYF.

The V and J genes are TRBV7-2 and TRBJ2-7; a weak D match, TRBD1 (5 bases). V was trimmed by 1 base and J by 2 bases, leaving 12 bases between them. The germline gives CDR1 SGHTA, CDR2 FQGNSA. The CDR3 totals 15 residues. The CDR3: CASSLGDSRTYEQYF. For the CDR3, the DNA is TGTGCCAGCAGCTTAGGTGACAGCCGGACCTACGAGCAGTACTTC.

This clonotype was found a few times. The chain employs TRBV6-5 and TRBJ1-1; D might be TRBD1 (6 bases). The CDR3 is 16 amino acids. The germline V gene encodes CDR1 MNHEY and CDR2 SVGAGI. Trimming removed 2 bases at V and 0 bases at J, with 13 bases between. The CDR3 nucleotides are TGTGCCAGCAGTTACCAGACAGGAACCCTGAACACTGAAGCTTTCTTT. Amino acid sequence: CASSYQTGTLNTEAFF.

The V and J genes are TRBV7-3 and TRBJ2-3; TRBD2 agrees at 8 bases. This CDR3 is 16 amino acids long. Germline CDR1 is SGHTA and CDR2 is FQGTGA. J lost 2 bases, V lost 6 bases, and 10 bases had no gene match. CDR3 region: CASSPQGAGDTDTQYF. In nucleotides, the CDR3 is TGTGCCAGCAGTCCACAGGGAGCGGGGGACACAGATACGCAGTATTTT.

The table lists this clonotype with a few counts. The V call is TRBV5-6, the J call TRBJ1-1; D unclear. Trimming took off 3 bases at V and 12 bases at J, with 15 bases between the two ends. The germline V gene encodes CDR1 SGHDT and CDR2 YYEEEE. This CDR3 is built from 12 residues. The DNA of the CDR3 is TGTGCCAGCAGCTCTTACTCGGCTTCGACTTTCTTT. It translates to CASSSYSASTFF.

The chain carries TRBV10-3 and TRBJ2-5; the D gene is possibly TRBD1 (6 bases). The V end lost 10 bases, the J end lost 1 base, and 16 bases lay between the germline ends. Germline CDR1 is ENHRY and CDR2 is SYGVKD. This CDR3 contains 14 residues. CDR3 coding DNA: TGTGCCACCCTCCACAGGGCCCTCCAAGAGACCCAGTACTTC. Its translation is CATLHRALQETQYF.

The rearrangement links TRBV5-1 to TRBJ1-4; D might be TRBD1 (6 bases). CDR3 length equals 14 residues. Germline V gives CDR1 SGHRS, CDR2 YFSETQ. Trimming left V 4 bases short and J 3 bases short, with 10 bases between. CDR3 residues: CASSGQQANEKLFF. The CDR3 DNA follows: TGCGCCAGCAGCGGACAGCAAGCTAATGAAAAACTGTTTTTT.

This clonotype was counted between two and nine times. The J gene is TRBJ2-7, the V gene TRBV30; unclear D gene. V lost 0 bases to trimming and J lost 4 bases, with 7 bases between them. The V gene's germline CDR1 is GTSNPN and CDR2 SVGIG (reference sequence). The CDR3 is made up of 12 amino acids. In DNA form, the CDR3 reads TGTGCCTGGAGTGTATCAGGATACGAGCAGTACTTC. It specifies CAWSVSGYEQYF. The full variable domain, with the rest looked up from reference TRBV30 and TRBJ2-7, is SQTIHQWPATLVQPVGSPLSLECTVEGTSNPNLYWYRQAAGRGLQLLFYSVGIGQISSEVPQNLSASRPQDRQFILSSKKLLLSDSGFYLCAWSVSGYEQYFGPGTRLTVT.

In this sample, this clonotype turned up a few times. The V gene is TRBV5-1, the J gene TRBJ2-5, with D possibly TRBD2 on 7 matching bases. This CDR3 comprises 15 residues. In germline, CDR1 is SGHRS, CDR2 YFSETQ. Trimming pared 1 base from V and 5 bases from J, leaving 15 bases between. The CDR3 bases are TGCGCCAGCAGCTTGACAGGGAGGGTTGGGGAGACCCAGTACTTC. This encodes CASSLTGRVGETQYF.

This clonotype came up a few times. The V gene is TRBV30, the J gene TRBJ2-1, with 15 bases matching TRBD2. The CDR3 contains 15 residues. V gave up 1 base and J gave up 9 bases; unmatched junction bases: 4. Germline lookup yields CDR1 GTSNPN and CDR2 SVGIG (reference sequence). The CDR3 sequence is CAWSGGLAGGTEQFF. CDR3 bases: TGTGCCTGGAGTGGGGGACTAGCGGGAGGTACTGAGCAGTTCTTC. Based on the CDR3 plus reference TRBV30 and TRBJ2-1, the full variable domain is SQTIHQWPATLVQPVGSPLSLECTVEGTSNPNLYWYRQAAGRGLQLLFYSVGIGQISSEVPQNLSASRPQDRQFILSSKKLLLSDSGFYLCAWSGGLAGGTEQFFGPGTRLTVL.

The chain's CDR3 is CASSYYGRNYGYTF. The CDR3 bases are TGTGCCAGCAGTTACTACGGCCGAAACTATGGCTACACCTTC. The V and J genes are TRBV6-5 and TRBJ1-2; D is uncertain. The ends were cut back, 1 base at V and 2 bases at J, with 8 bases in the middle. The CDR3 contains 14 residues. Germline CDR1 is MNHEY and CDR2 is SVGAGI.

This clonotype was observed a few times. V and J are TRBV7-2 and TRBJ2-7; D possibly uses TRBD1 or TRBD2 (5 bases each). The CDR3 loop spans 13 amino acids. CDR1 and CDR2 from the germline V gene are SGHTA and FQGNSA. V was shortened by 3 bases and J by 7 bases, with 13 bases between the two germline ends. CDR3: CASSFDGAGEQYF. The DNA of the CDR3 is TGTGCCAGCAGCTTCGACGGGGCGGGTGAGCAGTACTTC.

This clonotype was recorded a few times. V gene TRBV6-1 combines with J gene TRBJ2-3; 14 positions match TRBD2. CDR1 MNHNS and CDR2 SASEGT come from the germline V gene. Trimming removed 5 bases from V and 6 bases from J; junction bases left unmatched: 4. The CDR3 is made up of 15 amino acids. The CDR3 sequence is CASSRGLAGGDTQYF. CDR3 coding DNA: TGTGCCAGCAGTCGCGGACTAGCGGGGGGTGATACGCAGTATTTT.

This clonotype was observed a few times. The chain has TRBV20-1 and TRBJ1-2; the match to TRBD1 covers 10 bases. CDR1 is DFQATT, CDR2 SNEGSKA, per germline (reference sequence). The CDR3 spans 13 residues. V lost 6 bases, J lost 2 bases, and 3 bases stayed unmatched. The CDR3 loop reads CSASDRGNYGYTF. The CDR3 bases are TGCAGTGCCTCGGACAGGGGGAACTATGGCTACACCTTC.

This clonotype was seen more than once but under ten times. This rearrangement joins TRBV27 to TRBJ2-2; D not certain. This CDR3 has 14 residues. Germline values: CDR1 MNHEY, CDR2 SMNVEV (reference sequence). V was trimmed by 0 bases and J by 5 bases, leaving 7 bases between them. The CDR3 DNA sequence: TGTGCCAGCAGTTTATCGAAGGGAACCGGGGAGCTGTTTTTT. Encoded protein: CASSLSKGTGELFF.

This clonotype was found many times. The chain uses TRBV12-3 or TRBV12-4 and TRBJ1-2; D call uncertain. Trimming took 6 bases from V and 7 from J, leaving 15 bases between them. The CDR3 extends over 13 amino acids. The DNA of the CDR3 is TGTGCCAGCAGGGATACGGCCTTGGGTGGCTACACCTTC. This translates into CASRDTALGGYTF.

The chain carries TRBV20-1 and TRBJ2-5; tentative D call: TRBD1 (5 bases). Germline assignment: CDR1 DFQATT and CDR2 SNEGSKA (reference sequence). This CDR3 has 15 residues. V lost 6 bases and J 5 bases, leaving 22 bases between the germline ends. The CDR3 coding sequence is TGCAGTGCCCAGAGGAGACAGTTCTCCGGGGAGACCCAGTACTTC. As protein: CSAQRRQFSGETQYF.

This clonotype was counted only a few times. The chain has TRBV5-6 and TRBJ1-2, with 9 bases lining up with TRBD1. The CDR3 is made up of 15 amino acids. Germline CDR1 and CDR2: SGHDT and YYEEEE. V shed 4 bases and J 8 bases; nucleotides not matched to a gene: 12. Here the CDR3 DNA reads TGTGCCAGCAGCCCTGGCGGGACAGGGCGAGGGGGCTACACCTTC. Translating gives CASSPGGTGRGGYTF.

V usage is TRBV7-2 and J usage is TRBJ2-7; weak D call: TRBD2 (5 bases). Germline V gene data show CDR1 as SGHTA and CDR2 as FQGNSA. This CDR3 region has 15 residues. V lost 1 base and J lost 0, with 10 bases in between. The CDR3, as DNA: TGTGCCAGCAGCTTAGAGGGAGCTGCCTCCTACGAGCAGTACTTC. Translating it yields CASSLEGAASYEQYF.

This clonotype appeared a few times. The V and J genes are TRBV7-9 and TRBJ2-5; TRBD1 might be the D (6 bases). This CDR3 region has 16 residues. Germline assignment: CDR1 SEHNR and CDR2 FQNEAQ (reference sequence). Trimming cost V 2 bases and J 5 bases, with 18 bases left between them. CDR3 nucleotides: TGTGCCAGCAGCTTAAGGTCTTCAGGGGCTGGGGAGACCCAGTACTTC. Translation gives CASSLRSSGAGETQYF.